This T cell receptor beta chain was recorded in a study of T cells in Graves' hyperthyroidism and ophthalmopathy. This clonotype was detected only a few times. TCR beta CDR3 regions were amplified from RNA. Using the HTBI primer set, a first-round RT-PCR was run on the TCR CDR3. One entry per CDR3 protein results from TCRdb running MiXCR on the multiplex PCR reads. Here the sample spans approximately 690,000 distinct CDR3 sequences, 20% to 25% being singletons. Trimming left V 7 bases short and J 5 bases short, with 15 bases between. The CDR3 totals 14 residues. The specimen sequenced was blood. The chain recombines TRBV12-3 or TRBV12-4 with TRBJ1-3; no clear D. The TCR comes from a man in his thirties or forties with Graves' ophthalmopathy. In nucleotides, the CDR3 is TGTGCCAGCAACACCGGGTCTCCCAGAAACACCATATATTTT. Translating it yields CASNTGSPRNTIYF.